This T cell receptor beta chain was identified in a study of blood T cell repertoires in COVID-19 (TCRdb year 2020). A note on the overall study: Collaborator samples came from the United States, Italy and Spain and covered acute and convalescent phases of COVID-19. The dataset comprised deeply sampled blood TCRbeta repertoires from subjects exposed to, actively infected with, or recovered from COVID-19. The repertoires were made available in a free public database intended to serve as a resource for research on the immune response to SARS-CoV-2. Samples were obtained from the ongoing ImmuneRACE study (first 160 participants) and from 1,200 or so subjects provided by 6 global collaborators. The prospective study material was composed of cDNA or gDNA derived from T cells, B-cell-depleted T cells, or PBMCs. A de-identified subject ID, COVID-19 status, age in years and sex were almost always included in the sample metadata. Where HLA class I and class II types were available, the types were taken from metadata supplied by the sample provider, not from assay-based typing.

At one collaborating source in Seattle, patients were enrolled during active infection and were followed longitudinally through the course of disease. Each collaborating institution followed its own protocols to collect whole blood in K2EDTA tubes. For TCRbeta analysis, collaborators shipped samples as frozen whole blood, isolated PBMCs, or DNA extracted from either of those sample types. About this clone itself: No cognate antigen has been identified for it. The input lacks base qualities; no much larger clone sits a single base away.

The CDR3 holds 17 amino acids from the cysteine to the phenylalanine. Only the CDR3 DNA is retained, 51 bases long and in frame from the first base. V is trimmed back by 4 bases and J by 3 bases, and the junction contains 11 bases that no gene match accounts for. The immunoSEQ Assay, a bias-controlled multiplex PCR, was used to amplify TCRbeta CDR3 regions from genomic DNA. The original pipeline was this. The number of nucleated cells in each sample was estimated by amplification of reference gene primers within the assay. Sequence reads were collapsed and filtered to measure the absolute abundance of every unique TCRbeta CDR3 rearrangement. For each sample, productive Simpson clonality was calculated as the square root of Simpson's diversity index over productive rearrangements. TCRdb holds this immuneACCESS table with in-frame rearrangements only. Some clones are missing; in checked studies, unresolved V genes explain under half, and the rest has no known cause. V and J calls plus clone size are reproduced from that table; the DNA served to infer D and trimming. The sample data list 300,000 to 350,000 clones, and over 80% of these were observed just once. About 6% of the sample is taken by the ten largest.

Overall results and qualifications from the work: Clinical and demographic metadata were provided uncurated, with the amount varying by source and participant.

Sequencing input: peripheral blood. This TCR came from a woman aged 45-59 years with COVID-19, enrolled during active disease. The chain uses TRBV23-1 and TRBJ1-5; TRBD1 lines up with 8 middle nucleotides. TRBV23-1 is flagged as an ORF with uncertain function. The DNA is as follows: TGCGCCAGCAGTCCTAAGAATGGACAGGGTACCAATCAGCCCCAGCATTTT. It specifies CASSPKNGQGTNQPQHF.